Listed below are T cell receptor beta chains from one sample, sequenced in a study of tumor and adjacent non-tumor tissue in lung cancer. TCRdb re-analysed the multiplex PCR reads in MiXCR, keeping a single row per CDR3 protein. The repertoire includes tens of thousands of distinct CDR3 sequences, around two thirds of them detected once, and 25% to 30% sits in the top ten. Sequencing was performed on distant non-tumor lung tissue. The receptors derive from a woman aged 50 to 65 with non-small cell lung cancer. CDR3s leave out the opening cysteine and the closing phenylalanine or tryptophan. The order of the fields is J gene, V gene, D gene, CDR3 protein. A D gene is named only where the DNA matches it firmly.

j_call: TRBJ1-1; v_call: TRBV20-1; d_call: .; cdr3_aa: SPRGRSITEAF
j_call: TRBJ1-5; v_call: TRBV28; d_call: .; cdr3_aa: ASSSETYNRAPNQPQH
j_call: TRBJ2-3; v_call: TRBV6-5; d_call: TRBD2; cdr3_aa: ASRPLAGADSTDMQY
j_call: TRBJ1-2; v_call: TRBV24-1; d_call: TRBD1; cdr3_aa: ATADRESRLHT
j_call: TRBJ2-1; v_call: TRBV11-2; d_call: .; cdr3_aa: ASSFSGYGQF
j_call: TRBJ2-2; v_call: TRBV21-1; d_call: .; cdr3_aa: ASSAASKNTGELF
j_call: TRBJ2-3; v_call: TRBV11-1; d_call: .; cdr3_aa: ASSLATGTDTRY
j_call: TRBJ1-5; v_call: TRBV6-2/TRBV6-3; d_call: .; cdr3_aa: DSSKGQTNEPQH
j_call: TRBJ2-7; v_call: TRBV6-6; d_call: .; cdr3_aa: ASSYPSAPSY
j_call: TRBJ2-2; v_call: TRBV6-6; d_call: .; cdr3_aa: ASSYVRVGELS
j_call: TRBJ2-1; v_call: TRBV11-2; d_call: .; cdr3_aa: ASSLLDSEHF
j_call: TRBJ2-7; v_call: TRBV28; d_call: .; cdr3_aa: ASRPINGGSYEQY
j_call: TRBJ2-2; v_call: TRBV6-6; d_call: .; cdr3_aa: DSSYVCSGELF
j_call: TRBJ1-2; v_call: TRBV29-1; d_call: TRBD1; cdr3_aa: NVEDRGQGHYGYT
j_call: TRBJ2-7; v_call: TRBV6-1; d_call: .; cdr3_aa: ASSQREGDRSY
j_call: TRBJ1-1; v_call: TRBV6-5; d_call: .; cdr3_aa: ASNKLRTGFTEAF
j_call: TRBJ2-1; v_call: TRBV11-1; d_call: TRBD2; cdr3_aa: ASCLNGRTHEQF
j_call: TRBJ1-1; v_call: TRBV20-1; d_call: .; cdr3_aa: SATNPDTEAF
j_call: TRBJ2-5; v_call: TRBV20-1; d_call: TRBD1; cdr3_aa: SDRDERTGRETQY
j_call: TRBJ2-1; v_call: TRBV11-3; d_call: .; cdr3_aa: ASGLYQWDEQF
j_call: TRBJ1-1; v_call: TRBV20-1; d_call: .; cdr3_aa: SVRDPERGGKTEAF
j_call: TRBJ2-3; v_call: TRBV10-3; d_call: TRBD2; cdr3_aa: AISESSGITDTQY
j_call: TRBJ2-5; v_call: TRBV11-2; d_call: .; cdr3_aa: VSSLDPGGGETQY
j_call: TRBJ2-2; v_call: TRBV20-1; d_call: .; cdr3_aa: SARGNTVELF
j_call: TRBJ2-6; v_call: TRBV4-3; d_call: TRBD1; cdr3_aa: TSSQDRGSGANVLT
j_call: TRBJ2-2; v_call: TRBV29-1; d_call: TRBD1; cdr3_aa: SVEDPGRVGTGSSTGELF
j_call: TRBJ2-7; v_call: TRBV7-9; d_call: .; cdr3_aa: ASSLSETWSPYEQY
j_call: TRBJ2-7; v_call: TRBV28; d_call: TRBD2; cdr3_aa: ASNGGLAVRDEQY
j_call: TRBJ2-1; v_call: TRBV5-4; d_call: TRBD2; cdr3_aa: ASRRGGGKRNYNEQF
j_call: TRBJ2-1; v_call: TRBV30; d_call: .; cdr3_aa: VTLTYNEQF
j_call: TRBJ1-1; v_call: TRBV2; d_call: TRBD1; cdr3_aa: ASRLDRATEAF
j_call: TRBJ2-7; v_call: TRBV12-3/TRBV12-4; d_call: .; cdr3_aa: ASSRRGMDLQY
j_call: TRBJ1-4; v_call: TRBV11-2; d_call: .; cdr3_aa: ASSLVMVDEKLF
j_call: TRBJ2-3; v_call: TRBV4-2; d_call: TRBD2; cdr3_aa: ASSRTSGSGTDTQY
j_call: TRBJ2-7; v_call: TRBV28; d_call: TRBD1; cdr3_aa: DSTTGGGQGAYEQY
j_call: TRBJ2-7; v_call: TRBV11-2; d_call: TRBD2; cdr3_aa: ASSLAPLAGSNSYEQY
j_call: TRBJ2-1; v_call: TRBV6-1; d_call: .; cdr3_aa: ASIGENSYNEQF
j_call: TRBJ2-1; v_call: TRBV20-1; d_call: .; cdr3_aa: SAYGTRIYTEQF
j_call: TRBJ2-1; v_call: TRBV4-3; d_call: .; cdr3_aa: ARSQKTYNPNRLYNEQF
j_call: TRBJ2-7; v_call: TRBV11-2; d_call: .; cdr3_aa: AGSLPGHPHNEQY
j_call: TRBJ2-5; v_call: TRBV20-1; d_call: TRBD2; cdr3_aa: SQAGDQETQY
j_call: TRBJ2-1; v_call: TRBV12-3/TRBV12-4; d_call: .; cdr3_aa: ASSFQPQGRGQF
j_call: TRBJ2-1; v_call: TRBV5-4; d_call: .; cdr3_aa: ASSLDRMHEQF
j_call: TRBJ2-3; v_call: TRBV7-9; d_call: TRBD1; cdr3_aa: ASSLDPGGADTQY
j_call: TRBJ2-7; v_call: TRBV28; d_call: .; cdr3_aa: ASSLPLATHEQY